These 9 T cell receptor beta chains share one sample of origin, sequenced in a study of post-analysis software for immune sequencing data. TCR beta libraries were prepared from cDNA with unique molecular identifiers. Using its own MiXCR run on the PCR reads, TCRdb lists one record per CDR3 protein. Of some 690,000 distinct CDR3 sequences in the sample, approximately 60% were seen once. Whole-study results and caveats: Five or six TRBV segments (TRBV5-6, TRBV5-1 and TRBV20-1 among them) occurred more frequently in patients than in controls.

No antigen is known for these receptors. The sequenced material came from blood. These receptors were collected from a girl aged 2 to 10 with multiple sclerosis.

The genes are TRBV12-3 or TRBV12-4 and TRBJ2-1; TRBD2 agrees at 10 bases. The J segment lost 9 bases and the V segment lost 6 bases, leaving 5 bases of the junction unmatched. This CDR3 has 13 amino acids. The CDR3 loop reads CASRDSGGFEQFF. The CDR3 DNA reads TGTGCCAGCAGAGATAGCGGGGGGTTTGAGCAGTTCTTC.

The chain carries TRBV5-1 and TRBJ2-5; 8 positions match TRBD2. Germline V gene sequence: CDR1 SGHRS, CDR2 YFSETQ. This CDR3 region has 14 residues. Trimming at V came to 4 bases and at J to 2 bases, leaving 4 bases not matched to a gene. CDR3 residues: CASSRIAGQETQYF. CDR3 nucleotide sequence: TGCGCCAGCAGCAGAATAGCGGGGCAAGAGACCCAGTACTTC.

This clonotype came up once. The chain links TRBV19 to TRBJ2-1; D is unclear. The CDR3 consists of 11 residues. Trimming removed 3 bases from V and 8 bases from J, with 5 bases in between. The germline V gene has CDR1 LNHDA and CDR2 SQIVND (reference sequence). As DNA, the CDR3 is TGTGCCAGTAGTATCCAGGATGAGCAGTTCTTC. Protein sequence: CASSIQDEQFF.

This chain connects TRBV7-2 to TRBJ2-5; D perhaps matches TRBD2 (5 bases). The V and J ends lost 5 bases and 4 bases respectively, with 29 bases between them. The CDR3 has 19 residues. Germline V CDR1 and CDR2: SGHTA, FQGNSA. In DNA form, the CDR3 reads TGTGCCAGCAGCCTCCACCGACGCAGAGACGGGGATAGGTCAGAGACCCAGTACTTC. Translating gives CASSLHRRRDGDRSETQYF.

This rearrangement joins TRBV12-3 or TRBV12-4 to TRBJ1-1; 10 bases line up with TRBD1. V was clipped by 2 bases and J by 7 bases; unmatched bases: 4. The CDR3 is 14 amino acids. This chain's CDR3 is CASSLWDRGGEAFF. Here the CDR3 DNA reads TGTGCCAGCAGTTTATGGGACAGGGGCGGTGAAGCTTTCTTT.

The rearrangement uses TRBV25-1 and TRBJ2-5; a weak D match, TRBD2 (6 bases). The closer fit of TRBJ2-7 to the DNA end suggests the J call may be wrong. The CDR3 runs to 15 residues. Germline V lookup: CDR1 MGHDK, CDR2 SYGVNS. CDR3 sequence (DNA): TGTGCCAGCAGTGAAAACCTAGCGTTTGGGAACGAGCAGTACTTC. This translates into CASSENLAFGNEQYF.

The gene calls are TRBV27 and TRBJ2-5; D is unclear. The end of the DNA fits TRBJ2-7 better, so the J call may be wrong. CDR1 and CDR2 from the germline V gene are MNHEY and SMNVEV (reference sequence). The CDR3 loop spans 13 amino acids. CDR3: CASRDVQTYEQYF. For the CDR3, the DNA is TGTGCCAGCAGAGATGTGCAGACCTACGAGCAGTACTTC.

This chain's CDR3 is CASSFSQNLNYEQYF. The CDR3 bases are TGTGCCAGCAGTTTTTCCCAGAACCTCAACTACGAGCAGTACTTC. The chain links TRBV28 to TRBJ2-7; no firm D call. Trimming cost V 3 bases and J 3 bases, with 15 bases left between them. Germline V lookup: CDR1 MDHEN, CDR2 SYDVKM. The CDR3 consists of 15 residues.

The chain has TRBV10-3 and TRBJ1-3, with 7 bases matching TRBD1. V dropped 6 bases and J dropped 2; count of bases not matched to a gene: 4. Germline V lookup: CDR1 ENHRY, CDR2 SYGVKD. The CDR3 loop spans 14 amino acids. CDR3 sequence: CAISETGAGNTIYF. For the CDR3, the DNA is TGTGCCATCAGCGAAACAGGGGCTGGAAACACCATATATTTT.